At least ten counts were recorded for the clone carrying this T cell receptor beta chain. Antigen unknown. These data are taken from a study of regulatory T cells in long-lasting Graves disease. Arm-PCR of CDR3 regions and iRepertoire HTBI primers were used to build TCR beta libraries. In TCRdb, the multiplex PCR reads were re-called with MiXCR into one record per CDR3 protein. This sample has 300,000 to 400,000 distinct CDR3 sequences, with 15% to 20% found just once. The sample's time point: newly diagnosed GD, antithyroid drugs for less than 3 months. PBMC RNA was the source of the TCR library. Study-wide results and caveats: Comparison showed that persistent patients shared more public clonotypes (about 2,800) than new patients (around 1,000). Persistent Graves' disease cases displayed lower TCR diversity than newly diagnosed ones.

J was trimmed by 6 bases and V by 4 bases; bases with no gene match: 7. This CDR3 comprises 13 residues. From germline, CDR1 is SQVTM and CDR2 ANQGSEA. This sample also appeared in a second study, on T cells in Graves' hyperthyroidism and ophthalmopathy. In that study: Patients were excluded for uncontrolled infection, other autoimmune disease, pregnancy or lactation. The TCR CDR3 was amplified in a first-round RT-PCR using the HTBI primer set.

Sample: peripheral blood mononuclear cells (PBMCs), taken at new diagnosis, from a patient treated with antithyroid drugs. The J gene is TRBJ2-7, the V gene TRBV29-1; 9 positions match TRBD2. This TCR was recovered from a man aged 40-50 years with Graves disease. CDR3 residues: CSVGSSGGSEQYF. CDR3 DNA sequence: TGCAGCGTTGGCAGCAGCGGGGGGAGCGAGCAGTACTTC.